This T cell receptor beta chain was recorded in a study of early T cells in non-severe SARS-CoV-2 infection. TCRdb fed the 5' RACE reads into MiXCR, producing one record per CDR3 protein. The table lists approximately 19,000 distinct CDR3 sequences, 5.9% of them singletons. This clonotype has ten or more counts. Germline loops: CDR1 SGHRS, CDR2 YFSETQ. V shed 1 base and J shed 1 base, with 10 bases lying between them. The CDR3 contains 15 residues. The source is an adult who was a healthcare worker with PCR-confirmed SARS-CoV-2 infection or an uninfected control (not recorded which). The sample was whole blood. The V gene is TRBV5-1, the J gene TRBJ2-3; D remains unclear. DNA of the CDR3: TGCGCCAGCAGCTTGTCGGGTGGTGGCACAGATACGCAGTATTTT. Amino acids: CASSLSGGGTDTQYF.